The source of this TCR beta chain is a study of CD8+CD57+ T cells in acquired aplastic anemia. The overall study: Sorted CD4+ plus CD8+ cells gave DNA averaging roughly 3 ug. CD4+ cell libraries from healthy donors averaged about 10.8 million reads. Findings and limits, study-wide: Common to patients and controls were twenty-nine CD8+ CDR3 sequences.

This clonotype was seen repeatedly, ten times or more. No antigen is known for it. CDR3 length: 16 residues. V lost 6 bases and J lost 1, with 16 bases in between. Germline CDR1 reads LGHNA; CDR2 reads YNFKEQ. Genomic DNA, serving as template, underwent TCR beta VDJ and CDR3 profiling. TCRdb redid the calling of the reads with MiXCR, one entry per CDR3 protein. Of fewer than 200,000 distinct CDR3 sequences detected, just under 65% appear once; the ten largest clones hold about 41%. V is TRBV4-2 and J is TRBJ2-1; tentatively, D is TRBD1 (5 bases). The TCR sequence derives from a human donor in good health. The specimen sequenced was sorted CD4+, CD8+, or CD8+CD57+ T cells (not recorded which) from PBMCs. The CDR3 here is CASRPVADSSYNEQFF. CDR3 DNA sequence: TGTGCCAGCAGACCTGTGGCTGACAGTTCCTACAATGAGCAGTTCTTC.